This T cell receptor beta chain was observed in a study of cytomegalovirus exposure and HLA in healthy donors. Study-level points and caveats: The study designated fewer than 200 TCR beta chains cytomegalovirus-associated. Reports described diagnosis of cytomegalovirus status by the classifier as highly specific and sensitive.

Libraries were prepared by immunoSEQ multiplex PCR; TCRdb keeps only in-frame clonotypes and omits some of them. This table has fewer than 350,000 clones, approximately 90% appearing once. This CDR3 has 16 residues. Germline CDR1 reads SGHTA; CDR2 reads FQGTGA. The V and J ends lost 5 bases and 2 bases respectively, with 17 bases between them. The donors were members of the validation cohort comprising over 90 subjects, separate from the roughly 730-subject first cohort. On this clone: Its target is not known.

The sample was PBMCs. This sequence was found in a woman between 18 and 29 years old in good health and CMV-seronegative. The V gene is TRBV7-3, the J gene TRBJ2-3; D is possibly TRBD1 (6 bases). The CDR3 nucleotides are TGTGCCAGCAGCCGGATCGGGACAAGATACACAGATACGCAGTATTTT. Translation: CASSRIGTRYTDTQYF.